These 23 T cell receptor beta chains were all obtained from the same sample, sequenced in a study of vaccination and CD4 T cells after COVID-19. The antigens of these receptors remain unknown. As to treatment: roughly ten-day PBMC culture with coronavirus spike peptide pools or control peptides (ViraFEST assay). Researchers used the Oncomine TCR Beta short-read assay to sequence DNA from cultured CD4+ T cells. TCRdb itself ran the PCR reads through MiXCR, one entry per CDR3 protein. This table has some 14,000 distinct CDR3 sequences, about two fifths appearing once. The sequencing used CD4+ T cells from blood, cultured in vitro, collected after SARS-CoV-2 vaccination. These receptors were collected from a human donor who had recovered from COVID-19.

The V call is TRBV29-1, the J call TRBJ2-3; the match to TRBD2 covers 7 bases. V gave up 3 bases and J gave up 0 bases; unmatched junction bases: 3. In germline, CDR1 is SQVTM, CDR2 ANQGSEA. This CDR3 comprises 14 residues. The CDR3 DNA sequence: TGCAGCGTTGACGGGAGGATAAGCACAGATACGCAGTATTTT. Translating it yields CSVDGRISTDTQYF.

The genes are TRBV6-1 and TRBJ2-6; D gene ambiguous. The CDR3 spans 12 residues. The germline V and J ends were trimmed by 7 bases and 4 bases, with 5 bases remaining between them. Germline V gene lookup returns CDR1 MNHNS and CDR2 SASEGT. The CDR3 sequence: CASISGANVLTF. The CDR3 DNA is TGTGCCAGCATCAGCGGGGCCAACGTCCTGACTTTC.

The V gene is TRBV28, the J gene TRBJ1-3; 9 nucleotides line up with TRBD1. The CDR3 has 18 residues. V gave up 6 bases and J gave up 3 bases; unmatched junction bases: 15. CDR1 is MDHEN, CDR2 SYDVKM, per germline. Here the CDR3 DNA reads TGTGCCAGCAGCACCCTATCGGGACAGGGATCCGGTGGAAACACCATATATTTT. Protein sequence: CASSTLSGQGSGGNTIYF.

As DNA, the CDR3 is TGTGCCAGCAGACCTACAGGGGGCGCTGAAGCTTTCTTT. Protein sequence: CASRPTGGAEAFF. J is TRBJ1-1 and V is TRBV6-2 or TRBV6-3, with TRBD1 matching over 9 bases. Germline CDR1 is MNHEY and CDR2 is SVGEGT. CDR3 size: 13 residues. The V gene end was trimmed by 6 bases and the J gene end by 6 bases; junction bases not matched to a gene: 5.

This chain connects TRBV24-1 to TRBJ1-5, with D uncertain. The germline V gene encodes CDR1 KGHDR and CDR2 SFDVKD. Trimming pared 1 base from V and 1 base from J, leaving 10 bases between. The CDR3 loop spans 16 amino acids. The CDR3 DNA is TGTGCCACCAGTGATTTCTACTCAAACAGCAATCAGCCCCAGCATTTT. This sequence encodes CATSDFYSNSNQPQHF.

The chain joins TRBV25-1 to TRBJ1-3; tentative D call: TRBD1 (6 bases). The CDR3 covers 14 residues. The germline CDR1 and CDR2 sequences are MGHDK and SYGVNS. V was pared by 4 bases and J by 4 bases, with 11 bases between. The chain's CDR3 is CASSGQGWGNTIYF. CDR3 nucleotide sequence: TGTGCCAGCAGTGGGCAGGGGTGGGGAAACACCATATATTTT.

V and J are TRBV4-1 and TRBJ1-4; D perhaps matches TRBD1 (6 bases). Trimming stripped 4 bases from V and 7 bases from J, with 19 bases between. The CDR3 contains 16 residues. Germline values: CDR1 MGHRA, CDR2 YSYEKL. CDR3 in amino acids: CASSLEASGAGEKLFF. The CDR3 nucleotides read TGCGCCAGCAGCCTAGAGGCCTCAGGGGCAGGTGAAAAACTGTTTTTT.

This chain uses TRBV6-1 with TRBJ2-5; 15 bases are a match to TRBD2. CDR1 and CDR2 from the germline V gene are MNHNS and SASEGT. The length of the CDR3 is 17 residues. The ends lost 1 base at V and 6 bases at J; junction bases unmatched: 6. The CDR3 loop reads CASSEEGLAGGGKTQYF. The DNA for the CDR3 is TGTGCCAGCAGTGAAGAAGGACTAGCGGGAGGGGGAAAGACCCAGTACTTC.

V gene TRBV3-1 combines with J gene TRBJ2-1, with 9 bases that match TRBD2. The CDR3 runs to 16 residues. CDR1 is LGHDT, CDR2 YNNKEL, per germline (reference sequence). Trimming at V came to 1 base and at J to 15 bases, leaving 16 bases not matched to a gene. CDR3 in amino acids: CASSQVIAGAVPRLFF. The CDR3 DNA reads TGTGCCAGCAGCCAAGTAATAGCGGGGGCCGTGCCCCGTTTGTTCTTC.

V gene TRBV3-1 combines with J gene TRBJ2-7; 14 positions agree with TRBD2. Germline V gene data show CDR1 as LGHDT and CDR2 as YNNKEL (reference sequence). Germline trimming cut 6 bases from V and 12 bases from J; bases unmatched to any gene: 10. The CDR3 runs 14 residues. CDR3 nucleotide sequence: TGTGCCAGCAGTCAGACTAGCGGGGGGGCCTTATCGTACTTC. Translating it yields CASSQTSGGALSYF.

V gene TRBV12-3 or TRBV12-4 combines with J gene TRBJ2-7; TRBD2 might be the D (5 bases). The length of the CDR3 is 12 residues. Trimming took 9 bases from V and 6 from J, leaving 15 bases between them. The CDR3 here is CASSDSPGEQYF. CDR3 coding DNA: TGTGCCAGTTCGGACTCGCCTGGCGAGCAGTACTTC.

This clonotype was counted between two and nine times. The chain links TRBV19 to TRBJ1-2; D remains unclear. Germline loops: CDR1 LNHDA, CDR2 SQIVND (reference sequence). V was cut by 3 bases and J by 8 bases, with 10 bases left in between. The CDR3 consists of 12 residues. CDR3 sequence: CASSIAEAGYTF. The CDR3 bases are TGTGCCAGTAGTATCGCTGAGGCCGGCTACACCTTC. Drawing the rest from reference TRBV19 and TRBJ1-2, the complete variable domain is DGGITQSPKYLFRKEGQNVTLSCEQNLNHDAMYWYRQDPGQGLRLIYYSQIVNDFQKGDIAEGYSVSREKKESFPLTVTSAQKNPTAFYLCASSIAEAGYTFGSGTRLTVV.

The V gene is TRBV27, the J gene TRBJ2-3, with 8 bases lining up with TRBD1. The CDR3 is made up of 15 amino acids. J was trimmed by 4 bases and V by 5 bases; bases with no gene match: 8. Germline-derived CDR1 and CDR2 are MNHEY and SMNVEV (reference sequence). For the CDR3, the DNA is TGTGCCAGCAGTATAACTCCAGGGGGCCCAGATACGCAGTATTTT. It yields the protein CASSITPGGPDTQYF.

V is TRBV10-2 and J is TRBJ1-6; D unclear. The CDR3 extends over 13 amino acids. CDR1 and CDR2 (germline): WSHSY, SAAADI. Trimming took off 6 bases at V and 6 bases at J, with 9 bases between the two ends. The CDR3 coding sequence is TGCGCCAGCAGCACCGGGCTTAATTCACCCCTCCACTTT. Protein sequence: CASSTGLNSPLHF.

This chain uses TRBV6-5 with TRBJ1-2; 10 bases match TRBD1. The germline V gene encodes CDR1 MNHEY and CDR2 SVGAGI. The CDR3 consists of 15 residues. The V segment lost 2 bases and the J segment 8 bases; nucleotides outside the gene matches: 8. CDR3 DNA sequence: TGTGCCAGCAGTTACGTGGACAGGGGGTTTCGGGGCTACACCTTC. It encodes CASSYVDRGFRGYTF.

The chain is built from TRBV6-1 and TRBJ1-2, with D possibly TRBD1 on 5 matching bases. The CDR3 is 14 residues long. The V end lost 7 bases, the J end lost 7 bases, and 19 bases lay between the germline ends. CDR1 and CDR2 (germline): MNHNS, SASEGT. This CDR3 reads CASTSFGGDCGYTF. The CDR3 DNA is TGTGCCAGCACCTCCTTTGGGGGTGACTGTGGCTACACCTTC.

The chain is built from TRBV11-3 and TRBJ2-6, with D hard to call. This CDR3 spans 15 amino acids. Trimming took 2 bases from V and 2 from J, leaving 7 bases between them. The germline V gene has CDR1 SGHNT and CDR2 YENEEA. CDR3 protein: CASSLLGTGANVLTF. The CDR3 DNA follows: TGTGCCAGCAGCTTACTTGGGACTGGGGCCAACGTCCTGACTTTC.

The chain recombines TRBV5-4 with TRBJ1-1; TRBD1 is a possible D gene (5 bases). Germline CDR1 SGHNT, CDR2 YYREEE (reference sequence). Trimming left V 0 bases short and J 1 base short, with 10 bases between. The CDR3 sequence is 15 residues long. The chain's CDR3 is CASSLEEGRNTEAFF. The CDR3 DNA sequence: TGTGCCAGCAGCTTGGAGGAGGGGAGGAACACTGAAGCTTTCTTT.

V usage is TRBV6-1 and J usage is TRBJ1-6; 7 positions match TRBD1. The germline V gene encodes CDR1 MNHNS and CDR2 SASEGT. This CDR3 spans 13 amino acids. Germline trimming cut 4 bases from V and 7 bases from J; bases unmatched to any gene: 1. CDR3 residues: CASSARGNSPLHF. CDR3 DNA: TGTGCCAGCAGTGCCAGGGGGAATTCACCCCTCCACTTT.

The rearrangement uses TRBV7-7 and TRBJ2-5, with 7 bases that match TRBD2. The CDR3 loop spans 13 amino acids. The germline V gene has CDR1 SSHAT and CDR2 FNYEAQ (reference sequence). Trimming at V came to 1 base and at J to 5 bases, leaving 1 base not matched to a gene. The DNA for the CDR3 is TGTGCCAGCAGCTTAGATAGCGGGGAGACCCAGTACTTC. Translating gives CASSLDSGETQYF.

In its sample, this clonotype was seen a few times. The chain employs TRBV24-1 and TRBJ2-3, with D perhaps matching TRBD1 (5 bases). This CDR3 has 12 amino acids. Trimming removed 11 bases at V and 3 bases at J, with 11 bases between. The germline CDR1 and CDR2 sequences are KGHDR and SFDVKD. The CDR3, as DNA: TGTGCCATCCAGGGTTTGACAGATACGCAGTATTTT. It is translated as CAIQGLTDTQYF.

The chain combines TRBV20-1 with TRBJ2-2; TRBD2 aligns across 11 bases. Germline assignment: CDR1 DFQATT and CDR2 SNEGSKA (reference sequence). The CDR3 loop spans 21 amino acids. V trimming: 3 bases; J trimming: 3 bases; junction bases outside the gene matches: 21. In nucleotides, the CDR3 is TGCAGTGCTAGCTTGTTAGACAGCCGGACCCTAGCGGGAGGTGACACCGGGGAGCTGTTTTTT. Translated: CSASLLDSRTLAGGDTGELFF.

The J gene is TRBJ2-7, the V gene TRBV7-9; a possible D gene is TRBD1 (6 bases). The germline V gene has CDR1 SEHNR and CDR2 FQNEAQ (reference sequence). The CDR3 loop spans 15 amino acids. Trimming took 0 bases from V and 5 from J, leaving 14 bases between them. The CDR3 bases are TGTGCCAGCAGCTTAGCGCATAGGGGGATCGACGAGCAGTACTTC. This gives the protein CASSLAHRGIDEQYF.